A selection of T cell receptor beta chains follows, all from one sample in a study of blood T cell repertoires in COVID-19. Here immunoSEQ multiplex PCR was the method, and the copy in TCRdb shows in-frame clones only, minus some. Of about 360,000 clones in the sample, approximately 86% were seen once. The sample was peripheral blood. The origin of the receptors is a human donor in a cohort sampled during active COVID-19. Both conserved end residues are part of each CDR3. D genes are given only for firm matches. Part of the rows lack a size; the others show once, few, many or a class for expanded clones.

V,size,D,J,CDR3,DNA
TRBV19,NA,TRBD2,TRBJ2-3,CASRMGGLAGRTDTQYF,TGTGCCAGTAGGATGGGAGGACTAGCGGGACGCACAGATACGCAGTATTTT
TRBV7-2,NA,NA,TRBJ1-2,CASSPGIFYGYTF,TGTGCCAGCAGCCCCGGGATCTTCTATGGCTACACCTTC
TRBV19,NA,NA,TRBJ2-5,CASSDGTGYQETQYF,TGTGCCAGTAGTGACGGGACTGGGTACCAAGAGACCCAGTACTTC
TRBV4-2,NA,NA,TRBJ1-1,CASSQLSGNTEAFF,TGTGCCAGCAGCCAATTATCAGGGAACACTGAAGCTTTCTTT
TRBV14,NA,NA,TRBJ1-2,CASSQVGGGSYGYTF,TGTGCCAGCAGCCAAGTGGGTGGAGGTAGCTATGGCTACACCTTC
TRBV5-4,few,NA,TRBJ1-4,CASSLGGQNEKLFF,TGTGCCAGCAGCCTAGGGGGTCAGAATGAAAAACTGTTTTTT
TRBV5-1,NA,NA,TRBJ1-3,CASSPHWASGNTIYF,TGCGCCAGCAGCCCCCACTGGGCCTCTGGAAACACCATATATTTT
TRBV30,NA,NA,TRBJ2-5,CAWSVQGTETQYF,TGTGCCTGGAGTGTGCAGGGAACGGAGACCCAGTACTTC
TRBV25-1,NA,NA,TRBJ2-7,CASKAGVSYEQYF,TGTGCCAGCAAAGCAGGCGTCTCCTACGAGCAGTACTTC
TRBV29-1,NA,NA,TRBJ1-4,CSVEEAGEKLFF,TGCAGCGTTGAAGAGGCGGGTGAAAAACTGTTTTTT
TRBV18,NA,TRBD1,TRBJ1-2,CASSPQQGDNYGYTF,TGTGCCAGCTCACCACAACAGGGGGATAACTATGGCTACACCTTC
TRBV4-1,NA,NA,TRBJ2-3,CASSQVRSRTDTQYF,TGCGCCAGCAGCCAAGTTCGGTCCCGCACAGATACGCAGTATTTT
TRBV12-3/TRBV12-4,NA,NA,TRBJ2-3,CASSRTDTQYF,TGTGCCAGCAGCAGGACAGATACGCAGTATTTT
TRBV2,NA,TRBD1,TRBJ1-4,CASSEGLWTGLYEKLFF,TGTGCCAGCAGTGAAGGCCTATGGACAGGGCTATATGAAAAACTGTTTTTT
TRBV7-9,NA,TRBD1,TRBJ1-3,CASSAQGQGYGSGNTIYF,TGTGCCAGCAGCGCACAGGGACAGGGCTATGGGTCTGGAAACACCATATATTTT
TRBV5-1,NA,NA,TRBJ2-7,CASSLAEGSYEQYF,TGCGCCAGCAGCTTGGCAGAGGGCTCCTACGAGCAGTACTTC
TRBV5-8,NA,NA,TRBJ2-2,CASSLGDSFTGELFF,TGTGCCAGCAGCTTGGGAGACTCCTTCACCGGGGAGCTGTTTTTT
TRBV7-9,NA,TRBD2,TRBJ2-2,CASSPRGAGGPRPTGELFF,TGTGCCAGCAGCCCTCGGGGCGCGGGGGGGCCCCGACCGACCGGGGAGCTGTTTTTT
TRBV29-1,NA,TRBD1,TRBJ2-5,CSVEQGGLETQYF,TGCAGCGTCGAACAGGGGGGTCTGGAGACCCAGTACTTC
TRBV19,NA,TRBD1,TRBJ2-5,CASSMGTGQETQYF,TGTGCCAGTAGTATGGGGACAGGCCAAGAGACCCAGTACTTC
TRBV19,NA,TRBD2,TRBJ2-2,CASRRAGETGELFF,TGTGCCAGTAGGAGAGCGGGGGAGACCGGGGAGCTGTTTTTT
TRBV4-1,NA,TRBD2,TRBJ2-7,CASSQRSGGSSYEQYF,TGCGCCAGCAGCCAACGGAGCGGGGGATCGTCCTACGAGCAGTACTTC
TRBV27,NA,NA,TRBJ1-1,CASSVAGGSRMGAFF,TGTGCCAGCAGTGTAGCAGGAGGGAGTAGGATGGGAGCTTTCTTT
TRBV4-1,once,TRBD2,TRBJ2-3,CASSQDRGLAGTQYF,TGCGCCAGCAGCCAAGATCGGGGACTAGCCGGTACGCAGTATTTT
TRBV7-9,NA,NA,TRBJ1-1,CASSSQGGRYTEAFF,TGTGCCAGCAGCTCCCAGGGAGGGCGTTACACTGAAGCTTTCTTT
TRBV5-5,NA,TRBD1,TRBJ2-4,CASSWGQFQYF,TGTGCCAGCAGCTGGGGACAGTTTCAGTACTTC
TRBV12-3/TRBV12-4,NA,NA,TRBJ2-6,CATRESGANVLTF,TGTGCCACCAGGGAGTCTGGGGCCAACGTCCTGACTTTC
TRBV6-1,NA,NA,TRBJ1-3,CASSEFLYSGNTIYF,TGTGCCAGCAGTGAATTTTTATACTCTGGAAACACCATATATTTT
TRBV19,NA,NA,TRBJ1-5,CASSIPNQPQHF,TGTGCCAGTAGTATTCCTAATCAGCCCCAGCATTTT
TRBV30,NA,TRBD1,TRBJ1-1,CAWNPGQGLNTEAFF,TGTGCCTGGAACCCGGGACAGGGGCTGAACACTGAAGCTTTCTTT
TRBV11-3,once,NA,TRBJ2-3,CASSLAWRDTQYF,TGTGCCAGCAGCTTAGCCTGGAGGGATACGCAGTATTTT
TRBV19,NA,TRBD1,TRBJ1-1,CASTSFAGDRGNMNTEAFF,TGTGCCAGTACCTCATTTGCGGGGGACAGGGGGAACATGAACACTGAAGCTTTCTTT
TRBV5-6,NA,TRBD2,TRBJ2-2,CASSLSGSNGELFF,TGTGCCAGCAGCTTAAGCGGGAGCAACGGGGAGCTGTTTTTT
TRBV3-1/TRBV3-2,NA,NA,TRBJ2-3,CASSQDSGETDTQYF,TGTGCCAGCAGCCAGGACAGTGGGGAAACAGATACGCAGTATTTT
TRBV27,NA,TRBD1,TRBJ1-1,CASRPTGRNTEAFF,TGTGCCAGCAGACCGACAGGGAGGAACACTGAAGCTTTCTTT
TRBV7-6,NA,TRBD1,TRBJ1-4,CASSPRQGSATNEKLFF,TGTGCCAGCAGCCCCAGACAGGGGAGTGCAACTAATGAAAAACTGTTTTTT
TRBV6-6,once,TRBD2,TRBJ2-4,CASSPRASGRAAKNIQYF,TGTGCCAGCAGTCCCCGAGCTAGCGGGAGGGCCGCCAAAAACATTCAGTACTTC
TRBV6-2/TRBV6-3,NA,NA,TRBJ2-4,CASSGGLPLAKNIQYF,TGTGCCAGCAGCGGGGGACTGCCACTAGCCAAAAACATTCAGTACTTC
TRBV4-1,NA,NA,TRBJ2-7,CASSQDWAGLSYEQYF,TGCGCCAGCAGCCAAGATTGGGCGGGTCTCAGCTACGAGCAGTACTTC
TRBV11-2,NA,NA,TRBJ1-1,CASSPHHTEAFF,TGTGCCAGCAGCCCCCATCACACTGAAGCTTTCTTT
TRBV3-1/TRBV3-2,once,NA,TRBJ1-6,CASRGESGNSPLHF,TGTGCCAGCAGAGGGGAATCCGGTAATTCACCCCTCCACTTT
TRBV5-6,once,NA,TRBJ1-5,CASSLGLSNQPQHF,TGTGCCAGCAGCCTCGGACTCTCCAATCAGCCCCAGCATTTT
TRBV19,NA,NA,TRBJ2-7,CASSPGLPEDEQYF,TGTGCCAGTAGTCCGGGACTGCCGGAGGACGAGCAGTACTTC
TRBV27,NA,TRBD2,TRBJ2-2,CASSFSTSLNTGELFF,TGTGCCAGCAGTTTTTCGACTAGCCTTAACACCGGGGAGCTGTTTTTT
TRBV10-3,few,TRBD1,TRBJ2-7,CAISGPSQGSAYEQYF,TGTGCCATCAGTGGCCCCTCACAGGGGTCTGCCTACGAGCAGTACTTC
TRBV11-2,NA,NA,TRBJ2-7,CASSLAGGSREQYF,TGTGCCAGCAGCTTAGCGGGGGGCTCTCGGGAGCAGTACTTC
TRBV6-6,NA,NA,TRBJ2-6,CASTEPSGANVLTF,TGTGCCAGCACCGAGCCCTCTGGGGCCAACGTCCTGACTTTC
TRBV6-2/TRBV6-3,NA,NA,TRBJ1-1,CASSYLGAGTEAFF,TGTGCCAGCAGTTACCTGGGAGCGGGAACTGAAGCTTTCTTT